The rows below give T cell receptor beta chains drawn from one sample of a study of blood T cell repertoires in COVID-19. Profiled with immunoSEQ multiplex PCR; TCRdb holds only in-frame clones, not every one. Altogether around 130,000 clones are present, 75% to 90% being singletons, with the ten largest covering around a quarter. Sequenced sample: peripheral blood. These receptor sequences come from a man between 65 and 79 years old with active or convalescent COVID-19. The CDR3 runs from the conserved cysteine through the conserved F or W. A D gene is named only where the DNA matches it firmly. A row's size may be missing; if present it is once, few, many or a size class.

v_call	clone_size	j_call	d_call	cdr3_nt	cdr3_aa
TRBV29-1	.	TRBJ2-1	TRBD2	TGCAGCGTTGGACTAGCGGTCTCCAATGAGCAGTTCTTC	CSVGLAVSNEQFF
TRBV3-1/TRBV3-2	.	TRBJ2-1	TRBD2	TGTGCCAGCAGCAGGCCGGGACTAGCGTTAAATGAGCAGTTCTTC	CASSRPGLALNEQFF
TRBV6-5	.	TRBJ2-7	TRBD1	TGTGCCAGCAGCTCTGGACAGGGGGGGGCCTACGAGCAGTACTTC	CASSSGQGGAYEQYF
TRBV5-1	.	TRBJ2-7	TRBD1	TGCGCCAGCAGCTTGCAGGCAGGGGGCGTTGAGGTGCAGTACTTC	CASSLQAGGVEVQYF
TRBV24-1	.	TRBJ1-2	.	TGTGCCACCAGTGATCGGAGGGAGCTTTACGGCTACACCTTC	CATSDRRELYGYTF
TRBV19	.	TRBJ1-6	.	TGTGCCAGTAGTAGGGCAGGGGTATCACCCCTCCACTTT	CASSRAGVSPLHF
TRBV10-2	.	TRBJ1-5	.	TGCGCCAGCAGTTATGGACAGCAGGATCAGCCCCAGCATTTT	CASSYGQQDQPQHF
TRBV2	.	TRBJ2-5	.	TGTGCCAGCAGTGAAGGACGGGACCAAGAGACCCAGTACTTC	CASSEGRDQETQYF
TRBV5-1	.	TRBJ1-4	.	TGCGCCAGCAGCTCCTCGGGTGAGGGACTGGGTGAAAAACTGTTTTTT	CASSSSGEGLGEKLFF
TRBV9	.	TRBJ1-6	.	TGTGCCAGCAGGCGGGGGGAAGTTGGTTCACCCCTCCACTTT	CASRRGEVGSPLHF
TRBV28	once	TRBJ2-1	TRBD2	TGTGCCAGCAGTTTTGGCCCGGGGGGTTTTGAGCAGTTCTTC	CASSFGPGGFEQFF
TRBV27	once	TRBJ2-1	TRBD1	TGTGCCAGCAGTCCACAGGGGGTTCAGCAATACAATGAGCAGTTCTTC	CASSPQGVQQYNEQFF
TRBV2	.	TRBJ2-4	TRBD2	TGTGCCAGCAGTGAGCGGACTAGCGGGAGCGGGGTTTCCCAAAACATTCAGTACTTC	CASSERTSGSGVSQNIQYF
TRBV7-9	.	TRBJ1-1	TRBD1	TGTGCCAGCAGCCTGTGGCAGGGGGGACGCATGAACACTGAAGCTTTCTTT	CASSLWQGGRMNTEAFF
TRBV14	.	TRBJ1-4	.	TGTGCCAGCAGCCAATCGGGGGAAAAACTGTTTTTT	CASSQSGEKLFF
TRBV20-1	.	TRBJ2-1	.	TGCAGTGCTAGTAGCGGTGAATACAATGAGCAGTTCTTC	CSASSGEYNEQFF
TRBV5-4	.	TRBJ1-2	.	TGTGCCAGCAGCTTGGTAGGGGTTGGAGGCTACACCTTC	CASSLVGVGGYTF
TRBV18	.	TRBJ2-7	.	TGTGCCAGCTCACCCCGCCCAGGGGCCGCGCGCGGTTACTACGAGCAGTACTTC	CASSPRPGAARGYYEQYF
TRBV5-1	.	TRBJ2-7	.	TGCGCCAGCAGCTTGTTTGCAGGGGATCATCGCGAGCAGTACTTC	CASSLFAGDHREQYF
TRBV5-1	.	TRBJ2-5	TRBD1	TGCGCCAGCAGCGGACAGGGGCAAGAGACCCAGTACTTC	CASSGQGQETQYF
TRBV11-1	once	TRBJ2-1	TRBD1	TGTGCCAGCAGTTCGGACAGGGTCGAGCAGTTCTTC	CASSSDRVEQFF
TRBV5-4	.	TRBJ2-5	TRBD2	TGTGCCAGCAGCAAGTCGGGAGGGCCGGGAGAGACCCAGTACTTC	CASSKSGGPGETQYF
TRBV28	.	TRBJ2-1	TRBD1	TGTGCCAGCAGCCTACGACAGGGTGCTTTCCACAATGAGCAGTTCTTC	CASSLRQGAFHNEQFF
TRBV28	once	TRBJ2-5	.	TGTGCCAGCAGGCCTGCAGGGGGGAGGCTACAAGAGACCCAGTACTTC	CASRPAGGRLQETQYF
TRBV3-1/TRBV3-2	.	TRBJ2-1	.	TGTGCCAGCAGCCAAGGAGGGACAGGACTAGCGAATGAGCAGTTCTTC	CASSQGGTGLANEQFF
TRBV29-1	.	TRBJ2-3	.	TGCAGCGTTCGGGCCTGGAGGTCTAGCACAGATACGCAGTATTTT	CSVRAWRSSTDTQYF
TRBV6-5	.	TRBJ1-5	TRBD1	TGTGCCAGCAGTTGGGACAGGGAGGGCGGTCAGCCCCAGCATTTT	CASSWDREGGQPQHF
TRBV28	.	TRBJ2-1	TRBD2	TGTGCCAGCAGTTCGCGAGCGGGAGGGCCGGGGAATGAGCAGTTCTTC	CASSSRAGGPGNEQFF
TRBV29-1	.	TRBJ1-2	TRBD1	TGCAGCTCTACACAGGGGGACTATGGCTACACCTTC	CSSTQGDYGYTF
TRBV3-1/TRBV3-2	.	TRBJ2-7	TRBD2	TGTGCCAGCAGCCACCTAGCGGGAGGACCCGAGCAGTACTTC	CASSHLAGGPEQYF
TRBV2	.	TRBJ1-5	.	TGTGCCAGCGGCTCAGGGATGTTTCAGCCCCAGCATTTT	CASGSGMFQPQHF
TRBV11-2	.	TRBJ1-2	.	TGTGCCAGCAGCTTACTGAGGGCTGGAGCCTATGGCTACACCTTC	CASSLLRAGAYGYTF
TRBV5-4	.	TRBJ1-6	TRBD1	TGTGCCAGCAGCTTGGTTCCCGGACAGGGGAAGGACCTTAATTCACCCCTCCACTTT	CASSLVPGQGKDLNSPLHF
TRBV6-5	few	TRBJ1-5	.	TGTGCCAGCAGAAGTTCGTACCGGACGGGGCAGCCCCAGCATTTT	CASRSSYRTGQPQHF
TRBV2	.	TRBJ1-4	.	TGTGCCAGCAGTGGGAGCCGTAATGAAAAACTGTTTTTT	CASSGSRNEKLFF
TRBV29-1	.	TRBJ2-3	TRBD2	TGCAGCGCAGGCGGGGCGGGAGCAGATACGCAGTATTTT	CSAGGAGADTQYF
TRBV21-1	once	TRBJ2-1	.	TGTGCCAGCAGAAGGACTAGCGGGAGAGATGAGCAGTTCTTC	CASRRTSGRDEQFF
TRBV6-1	.	TRBJ1-2	TRBD1	TGTGCCAGCAGACAGGGGGCGTCGTACTATGGCTACACCTTC	CASRQGASYYGYTF
TRBV7-8	.	TRBJ1-2	TRBD1	TGTGCCAGCAGCATCGGTCAGGGGGCGTATGGCTACACCTTC	CASSIGQGAYGYTF
TRBV11-2	.	TRBJ2-1	TRBD2	TGTGCCAGCAGCATCACTAGCGGGAGGGCCGGGGAGCAGTTCTTC	CASSITSGRAGEQFF
TRBV5-1	.	TRBJ2-7	TRBD1	TGCGCCAGCAGCTTGGACGGGACAGTGATCTACGAGCAGTACTTC	CASSLDGTVIYEQYF
TRBV19	.	TRBJ1-4	.	TGTGCCAGTAGTATCGGTGGGGGGGCGCGTGAAAAACTGTTTTTT	CASSIGGGAREKLFF
TRBV29-1	.	TRBJ2-2	TRBD2	TGCAGCGTTCAGGGACTAGCGGGACGTAACACCGGGGAGCTGTTTTTT	CSVQGLAGRNTGELFF
TRBV18	.	TRBJ1-2	TRBD1	TGTGCCAGCTCACGGACAGGCGCCAACGATGGCTACACCTTC	CASSRTGANDGYTF
TRBV27	.	TRBJ2-2	TRBD2	TGTGCCAGCAGTTTACTAAGCGGGATAGGGGAGCTGTTTTTT	CASSLLSGIGELFF
TRBV12-5	.	TRBJ2-1	.	TGTGCTAGTGGTGGGGCGGTCTACAATGAGCAGTTCTTC	CASGGAVYNEQFF
TRBV1	.	TRBJ1-4	.	TGCACCAGCAGCCAAGGGTTTGAGGAAAAACTGTTTTTT	CTSSQGFEEKLFF
TRBV29-1	.	TRBJ1-2	.	TGCAGCGTTGTTGAAGGGAGCTATGGCTACACCTTC	CSVVEGSYGYTF
TRBV5-4	.	TRBJ2-6	.	TGTGCCAGCAGCTTGGGTCAGGGTTCCTCTGGGGCCAACGTCCTGACTTTC	CASSLGQGSSGANVLTF
TRBV11-1	.	TRBJ2-7	TRBD2	TGTGCCAGCAGCTCGGGACTAGCTGACGAGCAGTACTTC	CASSSGLADEQYF